These 2 T cell receptor beta chains were sequenced from one sample in a study of blood T cell repertoires in COVID-19. Only in-frame clones appear in the TCRdb table, and some are missing; sequencing was by immunoSEQ multiplex PCR. The data show 100,000 to 150,000 clones, roughly 84% seen once. The sample taken for sequencing was peripheral blood. The receptors were gathered from a woman aged 30 to 39 who had recovered from COVID-19.

V is TRBV5-4 and J is TRBJ1-2; 8 bases line up with TRBD1. This CDR3 contains 14 residues. Germline loops: CDR1 SGHNT, CDR2 YYREEE (reference sequence). J was trimmed by 8 bases and V by 2 bases; bases with no gene match: 8. CDR3 coding DNA: TGTGCCAGCAGCTTTCAGCAGGACAGGGACGGCTACACCTTC. It encodes CASSFQQDRDGYTF.

This chain joins TRBV6-2 or TRBV6-3 and TRBJ2-5; D is unresolved. There are 13 residues in the CDR3. Germline lookup yields CDR1 MNHEY and CDR2 SVGEGT. The ends were cut back, 0 bases at V and 5 bases at J, with 7 bases in the middle. CDR3 sequence reads: CASSYSAPETQYF. The CDR3 coding sequence is TGTGCCAGCAGTTACTCGGCCCCCGAGACCCAGTACTTC.